This record looks at one T cell receptor (beta chain) sequence and its context. The clone's antigen remains unknown. No much larger clone is present one base from it, and per-base qualities are unavailable. This specimen comes from a study of blood T cell repertoires in COVID-19 (dated by TCRdb to 2019 to 2021). About the full investigation: The collaborator samples originated in the United States, Italy and Spain and spanned the acute and convalescent phases of COVID-19. The material from the prospective study consisted of cDNA or gDNA derived from T cells, B-cell-depleted T cells, or PBMCs. The dataset comprised deeply sampled blood TCRbeta repertoires from subjects exposed to, actively infected with, or recovered from COVID-19. The repertoires were made available in a free public database intended to serve as a resource for research on the immune response to SARS-CoV-2. Samples came from the ongoing ImmuneRACE study (first 160 participants) plus 1,254 subjects from 6 global collaborators. The sample metadata nearly always contained a de-identified subject ID, COVID-19 status, age in years and sex. Where HLA class I and class II types were available, the types were taken from metadata supplied by the sample provider, not from assay-based typing.

Trimming removed 6 bases from V and 4 bases from J; the gene matches leave 2 bases unexplained. The CDR3, from cysteine to phenylalanine, totals 13 residues. The CDR3 DNA has 39 bases and is translated from base 1. In the germline V gene, CDR1 corresponds to KGHDR and CDR2 to SFDVKD. TCRbeta CDR3 regions were amplified from genomic DNA by means of the immunoSEQ Assay, a bias-controlled multiplex PCR. The study's processing was this. Nucleated cell counts per sample were estimated from amplification of reference gene primers within the assay. To quantify the absolute abundance of each unique TCRbeta CDR3 rearrangement, sequence reads were collapsed and filtered. Productive Simpson clonality was computed per sample as the square root of Simpson's diversity index over productive rearrangements. Entries here come from immuneACCESS through TCRdb and include only in-frame sequences with V and J called. Some clones fail to appear in such tables; in the studies checked, an unresolved V gene covers under half of the shortfall, and the cause of the remainder is unknown. V, J and clone size are taken as reported in that table, and D and trimming were inferred from the DNA itself. The sample yields about 170,000 clones; more than 90% were counted once. The leading ten clones occupy approximately 0.56% of the sample.

Collaborating institutions collected whole blood in K2EDTA tubes following their own protocols. Collaborator samples were shipped for TCRbeta analysis as frozen whole blood, isolated PBMCs, or DNA extracted from either sample type. On the study overall, not on this receptor specifically: How much clinical and demographic metadata was included differed by source and by participant, and the metadata was provided uncurated.

Sequencing was carried out using peripheral blood. The chain joins TRBV24-1 to TRBJ1-5; the junction holds 7 bases that match TRBD1. The receptor was derived from a man aged 45 to 65 with acute or convalescent COVID-19. CDR3 loop: CATSSQGNQPQHF. The DNA sequence is given as TGTGCCACCAGTTCACAGGGGAATCAGCCCCAGCATTTT.